The present entry profiles one TCR beta chain with its context. This clonotype was picked up many times. The antigen it binds to is not known. Within one base of it there is no much larger clone, and no base qualities were kept. A case-control design nested within a healthcare worker cohort in London, UK, was used, with weekly nasopharyngeal swab PCR tests and blood sampling performed. Healthcare workers were recruited between 23 and 31 March 2020, during the week of the UK lockdown, and were followed weekly for up to roughly 15 weeks. These data originate in a study of early T cells in non-severe SARS-CoV-2 infection (dated by TCRdb to the early 2020s). Concerning the study at large: Bulk RNA from unsorted whole blood was used for TCR sequencing, so alpha and beta chains could not be paired. Broader findings and caveats from the paper: VDJdb matching was skewed toward anti-spike CD8 responses, so virus-specific expansions were likely underestimated and private and CD4 specificities were missed.

Library method: 5' RACE. Sequencing used a NextSeq 500. The TCR library protocol attached unique molecular identifiers to individual cDNA molecules to correct for sequencing error and PCR bias. Both TCR alpha and beta chains were sequenced, and tight co-correlation was observed between alpha and beta sequence abundances in each sample. The study's processing was this. Decombinator V4 was used to annotate TCR sequences for V gene, J gene and CDR3. Expanded TCRs were defined as changing significantly between any two time points under a Poisson model with p below 0.0001. TCR abundances were normalised to the total number of TCRs sequenced per sample and expressed as counts per million. MAIT TCRs were defined by TRAV1-2 paired with TRAJ12, TRAJ20 or TRAJ33, and iNKT TCRs by TRAV10 paired with TRAJ18. VDJdb, accessed 1 November 2021, was searched for CMV, EBV and SARS-CoV-2 annotated TCRs, excluding TCRs annotated for multiple antigens. The public sequencing data were trimmed at Q25 with fastp and processed into clonotypes with MiXCR by TCRdb, which kept only in-frame beta chains. All rows with the same CDR3 protein become a single entry with the most common DNA and genes. The V and J calls and clone size are TCRdb's, not the authors'. This sample lists more than 90,000 distinct CDR3 sequences; 13% were detected once. Around 2.5% of the sample lies in the top ten.

V has 1 base trimmed and J has 5 bases trimmed; junction bases matching no gene number 8. CDR1 and CDR2 (LGHNA, YNFKEQ) derive from the germline V gene. Reading from cysteine to phenylalanine, the CDR3 counts 16 amino acids. Here the CDR3 DNA is all that survives: 48 bases in frame from base 1. This chain is built from TRBV4-2 and TRBJ2-3, with 8 bases matching TRBD2. This sequence originates from an adult who was a healthcare worker with PCR-confirmed SARS-CoV-2 infection or an uninfected control (not recorded which). The sequenced sample was whole blood. The CDR3 protein: CASSQGGSGAEDTQYF. The nucleotides are TGTGCCAGCAGCCAAGGGGGTAGCGGGGCTGAAGATACGCAGTATTTT.